The 32 T cell receptor beta chains presented below share a single source sample, sequenced in a study of T cells in Graves' hyperthyroidism and ophthalmopathy. From RNA transcripts, TCR beta CDR3 regions were amplified. Using the HTBI primer set, a first-round RT-PCR was run on the TCR CDR3. TCRdb processed the multiplex PCR reads anew with MiXCR; each CDR3 protein has one entry. The sample carries 450,000 to 700,000 distinct CDR3 sequences, more than 45% recorded once. The sample comprised peripheral blood or thyroid tissue (not recorded which). The receptors here all came from a woman between 18 and 29 years old with Graves' hyperthyroidism.

Concerning this clonotype: With a much larger clone just one base away, this may be a read error. The chain has TRBV7-9 and TRBJ2-7; TRBD1 aligns across 11 bases. The CDR3 is 15 amino acids. Looked up from germline, CDR1 is SEHNR and CDR2 is FQNEAQ (reference sequence). Here the CDR3 reads CASSWTGGWSYKQYF. The CDR3 DNA reads TGTGCCAGCAGCTGGACAGGGGGCTGGTCCTACAAGCAGTACTTC.

This sequence joins TRBV7-9 and TRBJ2-3, with a tentative D call TRBD1 (5 bases). This CDR3 has 19 amino acids. V was clipped by 4 bases and J by 13 bases, with 36 bases between them. CDR1 and CDR2 from the germline V gene are SEHNR and FQNEAQ (reference sequence). The CDR3 loop is CASSSIRSIGRALRLRKYF. Written as DNA, the CDR3 is TGTGCCAGCAGCTCTATCCGCTCCATAGGCAGGGCCCTACGTCTACGGAAGTATTTT.

This clonotype was seen ten or more times. The junction departs from germline at one end; a sequencing error may be responsible. The chain carries TRBV7-7 and TRBJ2-2; D possibly corresponds to TRBD1 (5 bases). The germline V gene encodes CDR1 SSHAT and CDR2 FNYEAQ (reference sequence). The CDR3 loop spans 13 amino acids. The DNA for the CDR3 is TGTGCTAGCAGCGTGCAGGGCACCGGGGAGCTGTTTTTT. Protein sequence: CASSVQGTGELFF.

This clonotype has ten or more counts. This CDR3 is CASSWADNSPLHF. CDR3 sequence (DNA): TGTGCCAGCAGTTGGGCGGATAATTCACCCCTCCACTTT. The chain recombines TRBV12-3 or TRBV12-4 with TRBJ1-6; D gene uncertain. V lost 4 bases and J lost 5, with 6 bases in between. The CDR3 runs 13 residues.

This clonotype was recorded at least ten times. The V gene is TRBV5-1, the J gene TRBJ1-6; maybe TRBD1 (6 bases). Trimming cost V 2 bases and J 7 bases, with 13 bases left between them. Germline-derived CDR1 and CDR2 are SGHRS and YFSETQ. The CDR3 runs to 15 residues. CDR3 residues: CASSFGGTENSPLHF. The CDR3 DNA follows: TGCGCCAGCAGCTTCGGGGGCACGGAGAATTCACCCCTCCACTTT.

This clonotype occurred many times. The chain combines TRBV6-5 with TRBJ1-2; 8 positions agree with TRBD1. Germline loops: CDR1 MNHEY, CDR2 SVGAGI. CDR3 size: 13 residues. Trimming at V came to 6 bases and at J to 8 bases, leaving 8 bases not matched to a gene. CDR3 region: CASRPDRVGGYTF. CDR3 nucleotides: TGTGCCAGCAGGCCGGACAGGGTGGGCGGCTACACCTTC.

The chain uses TRBV9 and TRBJ1-1, with 7 bases fitting TRBD1. CDR1 and CDR2 from the germline V gene are SGDLS and YYNGEE. Trimming cost V 6 bases and J 4 bases; bases outside gene matches: 18. CDR3 length: 17 residues. CDR3 DNA: TGTGCCAGCAACACGCAACAGGGCAGGGGGGTTTTCACTGAAGCTTTCTTT. Amino acid sequence: CASNTQQGRGVFTEAFF.

The chain joins TRBV5-1 to TRBJ2-7; 9 bases match TRBD1. CDR1 SGHRS and CDR2 YFSETQ come from the germline V gene. V was pared by 4 bases and J by 11 bases, with 10 bases of the junction left unmatched. The CDR3 sequence is 13 residues long. The CDR3 nucleotides read TGCGCCAGCAGCCAAGGGGACAGGGACCTTGAGTACTTC. This codes for CASSQGDRDLEYF.

The V gene is TRBV6-4, the J gene TRBJ2-7, with TRBD1 matching over 11 bases. Germline V CDR1 and CDR2: MRHNA, SNTAGT. This CDR3 is 16 amino acids long. V lost 2 bases to trimming and J lost 3 bases; unmatched junction nucleotides: 6. CDR3 DNA: TGTGCCAGCAGTGACCACAGGACAGGGGGCTTCTACGAGCAGTACTTC. This gives the protein CASSDHRTGGFYEQYF.

This clonotype occurred many times. At one end the junction does not follow the germline gene, possibly because of a read error. The genes are TRBV7-7 and TRBJ2-1; 11 bases match TRBD2. CDR3 length: 15 residues. Germline loops: CDR1 SSHAT, CDR2 FNYEAQ (reference sequence). The CDR3 spells CASSQGLADRNEQFF. The CDR3 nucleotides are TGTGCTAGCAGCCAGGGACTAGCGGACCGGAATGAGCAGTTCTTC.

This clonotype is a singleton in its sample. It is unclear where the CDR3 begins or ends on the DNA, so no DNA is shown, and the CDR3 is as TCRdb lists it. V usage is TRBV29-1 and J usage is TRBJ2-7; the DNA was not used to check the table's D call, TRBD1. Termini included, the CDR3 measures 16 amino acids. Germline CDR1 is SQVTM and CDR2 is ANQGSEA. CDR3 protein: CSIVHPFGQGAGEQYF.

V and J are TRBV7-9 and TRBJ1-1; the match to TRBD1 covers 8 bases. The V gene's germline CDR1 is SEHNR and CDR2 FQNEAQ (reference sequence). Trimming at V came to 1 base and at J to 1 base, leaving 5 bases not matched to a gene. The CDR3 runs 16 residues. CDR3 nucleotide sequence: TGTGCCAGCAGCTTAGTTGCAGGGGGCCCGAACACTGAAGCTTTCTTT. Translation gives CASSLVAGGPNTEAFF.

With regard to this clonotype: A much larger clone lies one base from this, so it may be a read error. V usage is TRBV19 and J usage is TRBJ2-2; D gene uncertain. CDR1 and CDR2 from the germline V gene are LNHDA and SQIVND (reference sequence). The CDR3 runs 14 residues. Written as DNA, the CDR3 is TGTGCCCGTAGTATTTTCACCAACACCGGGGAGCTGTTTTTT. Protein: CARSIFTNTGELFF.

On this clonotype itself: A much larger clone differs by one base, so this may be a read error. J is TRBJ2-3 and V is TRBV24-1; D not resolved. The CDR3 has 13 amino acids. In germline, CDR1 is KGHDR, CDR2 SFDVKD. CDR3 bases: TGTACCACCAGTGACTCTCCCTTCGATACGCAGTATTTT. As protein: CTTSDSPFDTQYF.

This clonotype was observed a single time. This rearrangement joins TRBV2 to TRBJ1-2, with 7 bases fitting TRBD2. Judging by the DNA end, TRBJ2-7 fits better; the J call may be wrong. There are 16 residues in the CDR3. The germline CDR1 and CDR2 sequences are SNHLY and FYNNEI. The CDR3 DNA is TGTGCCAGCAGTGAGTTGCTGTGGGAGGGCCTCTACGAGCAGTACTTC. This translates into CASSELLWEGLYEQYF.

This sequence joins TRBV2 and TRBJ2-2; 11 nucleotides align to TRBD1. This CDR3 spans 15 amino acids. Germline trimming cut 7 bases from V and 4 bases from J; bases unmatched to any gene: 5. CDR1 is SNHLY, CDR2 FYNNEI, per germline. The CDR3 loop reads CASKGTGGITGELFF. DNA of the CDR3: TGTGCCAGCAAAGGGACAGGGGGTATCACCGGGGAGCTGTTTTTT.

This clonotype has a handful of counts. The gene calls are TRBV24-1 and TRBJ2-3, with TRBD2 identical over 7 bases. CDR3 size: 17 residues. Unmatched junction bases numbered 17, after V lost 9 bases and J lost 3 bases. The V gene's germline CDR1 is KGHDR and CDR2 SFDVKD. Here the CDR3 reads CATGRSRGERETDTQYF. CDR3 sequence (DNA): TGTGCCACCGGTCGATCTCGGGGGGAGCGGGAAACAGATACGCAGTATTTT.

This clonotype was observed a single time. The CDR3 loop is CASSSRTGMVKLFF. CDR3 in DNA: TGTGCCAGCAGTAGTCGGACAGGGATGGTCAAACTGTTTTTT. The chain links TRBV7-9 to TRBJ1-4; TRBD1 matches 8 bases. The germline CDR1 and CDR2 sequences are SEHNR and FQNEAQ (reference sequence). Losses at the gene ends were 6 bases for V and 11 bases for J; bases not matched to a gene: 11. This CDR3 has 14 residues.

This clonotype was observed at least ten times. This chain joins TRBV7-9 and TRBJ1-5; D remains unclear. This CDR3 contains 12 residues. CDR1 is SEHNR, CDR2 FQNEAQ, per germline (reference sequence). V was shortened by 5 bases and J by 7 bases, with 9 bases between the two germline ends. CDR3 DNA sequence: TGTGCCAGCAGCCCAGGAGGGCAGCCCCAGCATTTT. This codes for CASSPGGQPQHF.

This clonotype was counted many times. The chain employs TRBV7-9 and TRBJ1-3; the D gene is possibly TRBD1 (6 bases). CDR1 is SEHNR and CDR2 is FQNEAQ in the germline V gene (reference sequence). Trimming stripped 5 bases from V and 0 bases from J, with 14 bases between. This CDR3 contains 16 residues. The CDR3 DNA sequence: TGTGCCAGCAGCATCATGACAGGCCTCTCTGGAAACACCATATATTTT. Its translation: CASSIMTGLSGNTIYF.

This clonotype showed up many times. Since a much larger clone is just one base distant, this may be a read error. CDR3 sequence: CSADRDGYTF. The CDR3 DNA reads TGCAGTGCTGACAGGGATGGCTACACCTTC. V usage is TRBV20-1 and J usage is TRBJ1-2; TRBD1 aligns across 7 bases. V dropped 5 bases and J dropped 6; count of bases not matched to a gene: 0. Germline CDR1 is DFQATT and CDR2 is SNEGSKA (reference sequence). The CDR3 spans 10 residues.

The chain recombines TRBV29-1 with TRBJ1-2; D perhaps matches TRBD1 (5 bases). Trimming left V 7 bases short and J 8 bases short, with 23 bases between. From germline, CDR1 is SQVTM and CDR2 ANQGSEA. The length of the CDR3 is 14 residues. The CDR3 loop is CSGRLAGEAEGYTF. The CDR3 nucleotides are TGCAGCGGAAGATTGGCGGGGGAAGCGGAAGGCTACACCTTC.

The chain uses TRBV29-1 and TRBJ1-2; perhaps TRBD1 as D (5 bases). Deletions cut 6 bases from V and 4 bases from J, with 15 bases between. The CDR3 sequence is 13 residues long. Germline CDR1 reads SQVTM; CDR2 reads ANQGSEA. This CDR3 is CSVGTDPTYGYTF. The CDR3 DNA reads TGCAGCGTCGGGACGGATCCAACCTATGGCTACACCTTC.

The chain employs TRBV10-3 and TRBJ2-7, with 10 nucleotides matching TRBD1. The CDR3 is 12 residues long. The V gene's germline CDR1 is ENHRY and CDR2 SYGVKD. Trimming took 6 bases from V and 5 from J; bases not matched to a gene: 1. CDR3 region: CAISGTGDEQYF. CDR3 DNA: TGTGCCATCAGCGGGACAGGGGACGAGCAGTACTTC.

The gene calls are TRBV24-1 and TRBJ2-3; D tentatively reads TRBD1 or TRBD2 (5 bases each). With 1 base removed from V and 4 bases from J, the gap between germline ends came to 14 bases. CDR3 length equals 16 residues. Looked up from germline, CDR1 is KGHDR and CDR2 is SFDVKD. CDR3 nucleotide sequence: TGTGCCACCAGTGATTTTTCCTGGGACCGTCCAGATACGCAGTATTTT. It codes for CATSDFSWDRPDTQYF.

The chain has TRBV10-1 and TRBJ1-1; no reliable D call. V was trimmed by 2 bases and J by 1 base, leaving 8 bases between them. The CDR3 extends over 14 amino acids. CDR1 and CDR2 (germline): WNHNN, SYGVQD (reference sequence). The CDR3 DNA follows: TGCGCCAGCAGTGAGGAGTTGGGGAACACTGAAGCTTTCTTT. Translation: CASSEELGNTEAFF.

This clonotype has only a few counts. This rearrangement joins TRBV12-3 or TRBV12-4 to TRBJ1-5; 7 positions agree with TRBD1. V lost 4 bases to trimming and J lost 0 bases; unmatched junction nucleotides: 6. The CDR3 is 16 residues long. The chain's CDR3 is CASSYQTGDSNQPQHF. CDR3 DNA: TGTGCCAGCAGTTACCAAACAGGGGATAGCAATCAGCCCCAGCATTTT.

This clonotype has a handful of counts. This chain joins TRBV6-5 and TRBJ2-5; TRBD1 aligns across 7 bases. The CDR3 has 16 amino acids. Germline trimming cut 5 bases from V and 9 bases from J; bases unmatched to any gene: 18. Per germline, CDR1 MNHEY and CDR2 SVGAGI. CDR3 loop: CASSPRGQADNQPQYF. CDR3 in DNA: TGTGCCAGCAGTCCCCGTGGACAGGCGGACAATCAGCCCCAGTACTTC.

This chain uses TRBV19 with TRBJ1-5; 7 nucleotides line up with TRBD1. Trimming took 8 bases from V and 13 from J; bases not matched to a gene: 8. The CDR3 sequence is 11 residues long. Per germline, CDR1 LNHDA and CDR2 SQIVND (reference sequence). CDR3 region: CASQGGASQHF. The CDR3 nucleotides read TGTGCCAGTCAAGGGGGCGCGTCTCAGCATTTT.

The chain recombines TRBV2 with TRBJ2-7; 8 bases are shared with TRBD2. The closer fit of TRBJ2-1 to the DNA end suggests the J call may be wrong. The CDR3 consists of 14 residues. Germline values: CDR1 SNHLY, CDR2 FYNNEI. CDR3 sequence (DNA): TGTGCCAGCAGTGAAACGGGGACTAGTGTTGAGCAGTTCTTC. As protein: CASSETGTSVEQFF.

The chain is built from TRBV19 and TRBJ1-6, with a possible D match to TRBD1 (6 bases). Germline-derived CDR1 and CDR2 are LNHDA and SQIVND (reference sequence). V lost 5 bases and J 7 bases, leaving 12 bases between the germline ends. The CDR3 runs to 14 residues. In DNA, the CDR3 is TGTGCCAGTAGTTACGGGACAACAAATTCACCCCTCCACTTT. Amino acids: CASSYGTTNSPLHF.

This clonotype was seen repeatedly, ten times or more. The J gene is TRBJ1-1, the V gene TRBV19; D possibly corresponds to TRBD1 (5 bases). The V and J ends lost 1 base and 6 bases respectively, with 15 bases between them. CDR3 length: 15 amino acids. Germline CDR1 and CDR2: LNHDA and SQIVND (reference sequence). The CDR3 is CASSIGHLTVPEAFF. The CDR3 bases are TGTGCCAGTAGTATAGGCCACCTGACAGTTCCTGAAGCTTTCTTT.